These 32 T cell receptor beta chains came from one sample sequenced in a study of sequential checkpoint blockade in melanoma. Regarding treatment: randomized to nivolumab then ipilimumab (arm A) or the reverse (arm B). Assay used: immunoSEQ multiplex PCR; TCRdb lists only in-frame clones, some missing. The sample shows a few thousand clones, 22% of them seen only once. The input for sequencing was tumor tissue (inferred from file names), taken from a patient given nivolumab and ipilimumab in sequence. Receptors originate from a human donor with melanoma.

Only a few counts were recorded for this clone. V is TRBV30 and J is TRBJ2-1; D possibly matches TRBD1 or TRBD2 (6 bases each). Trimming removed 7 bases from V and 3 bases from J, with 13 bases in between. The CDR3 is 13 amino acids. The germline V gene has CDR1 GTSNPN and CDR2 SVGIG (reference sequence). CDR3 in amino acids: CALTAGHYNEQFF. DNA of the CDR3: TGTGCCTTGACGGCGGGACACTACAATGAGCAGTTCTTC.

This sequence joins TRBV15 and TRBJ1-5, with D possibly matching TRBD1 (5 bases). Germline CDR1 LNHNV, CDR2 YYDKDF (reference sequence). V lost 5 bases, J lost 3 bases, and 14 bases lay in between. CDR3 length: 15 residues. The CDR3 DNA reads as TGTGCCACCAGCGAAGGGGTGCAGACCAATCAGCCCCAGCATTTT. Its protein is CATSEGVQTNQPQHF. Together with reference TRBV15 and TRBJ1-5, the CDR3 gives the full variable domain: DAMVIQNPRYQVTQFGKPVTLSCSQTLNHNVMYWYQQKSSQAPKLLFHYYDKDFNNEADTPDNFQSRRPNTSFCFLDIRSPGLGDTAMYLCATSEGVQTNQPQHFGDGTRLSIL.

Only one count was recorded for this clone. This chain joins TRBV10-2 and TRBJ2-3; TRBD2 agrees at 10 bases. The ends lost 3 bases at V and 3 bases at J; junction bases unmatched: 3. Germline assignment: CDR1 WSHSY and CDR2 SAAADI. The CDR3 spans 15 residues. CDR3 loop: CASSDQLAGTDTQYF. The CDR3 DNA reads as TGCGCCAGCAGTGATCAACTAGCGGGAACAGATACGCAGTATTTT.

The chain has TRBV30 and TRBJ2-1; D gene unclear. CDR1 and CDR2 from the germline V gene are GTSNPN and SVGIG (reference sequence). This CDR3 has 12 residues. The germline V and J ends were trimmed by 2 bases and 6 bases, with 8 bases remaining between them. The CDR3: CAWSPGPNEQFF. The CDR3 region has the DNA TGTGCCTGGAGTCCTGGACCCAATGAGCAGTTCTTC.

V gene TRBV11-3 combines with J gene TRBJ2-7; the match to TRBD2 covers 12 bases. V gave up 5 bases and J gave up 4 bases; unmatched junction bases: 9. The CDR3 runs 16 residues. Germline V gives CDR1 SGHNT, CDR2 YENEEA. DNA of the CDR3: TGTGCCAGCAGCCCTCCTAGCGGGAGGGCCGTGTACGAGCAGTACTTC. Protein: CASSPPSGRAVYEQYF.

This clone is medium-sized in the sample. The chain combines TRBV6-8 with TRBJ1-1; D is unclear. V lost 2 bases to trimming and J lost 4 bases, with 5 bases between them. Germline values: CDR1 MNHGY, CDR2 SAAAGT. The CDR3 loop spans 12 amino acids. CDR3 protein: CASSYGLTEAFF. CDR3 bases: TGTGCCAGCAGTTACGGTCTCACTGAAGCTTTCTTT.

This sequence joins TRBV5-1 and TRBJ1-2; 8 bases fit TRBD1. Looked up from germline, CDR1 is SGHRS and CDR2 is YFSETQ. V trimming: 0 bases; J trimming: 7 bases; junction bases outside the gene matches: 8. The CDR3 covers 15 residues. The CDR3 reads CASSLAGTGTGGYTF. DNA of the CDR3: TGCGCCAGCAGCTTGGCCGGGACAGGAACTGGTGGCTACACCTTC.

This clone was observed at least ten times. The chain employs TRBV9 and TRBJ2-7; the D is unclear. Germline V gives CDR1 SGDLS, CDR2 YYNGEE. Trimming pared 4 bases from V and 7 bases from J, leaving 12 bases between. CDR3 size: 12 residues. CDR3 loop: CASSLGWQEQYF. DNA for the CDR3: TGTGCCAGCAGCTTAGGGTGGCAGGAGCAGTACTTC.

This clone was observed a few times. DNA for the CDR3: TGTGCCAGCAGCCAAGATCAGGGACAGGGGGCTGGATTGGAGACCCAGTACTTC. As protein: CASSQDQGQGAGLETQYF. The genes are TRBV14 and TRBJ2-5, with 12 bases identical to TRBD1. The length of the CDR3 is 18 residues. J was trimmed by 5 bases and V by 0 bases; bases with no gene match: 10. Germline CDR1 is SGHDN and CDR2 is FVKESK.

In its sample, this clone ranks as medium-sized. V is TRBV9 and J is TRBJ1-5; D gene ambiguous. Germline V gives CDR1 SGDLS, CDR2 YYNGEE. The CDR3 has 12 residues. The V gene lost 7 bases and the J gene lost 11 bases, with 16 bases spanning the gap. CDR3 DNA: TGTGCCAGCCGTCGGATAGGTTCGGCCCAGCATTTT. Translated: CASRRIGSAQHF.

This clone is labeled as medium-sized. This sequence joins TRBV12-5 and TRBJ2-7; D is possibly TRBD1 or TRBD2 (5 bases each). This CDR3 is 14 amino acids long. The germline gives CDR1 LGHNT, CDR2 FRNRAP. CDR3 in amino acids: CASTPRDPGREQYF. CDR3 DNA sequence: TGTGCCAGCACCCCAAGGGACCCTGGAAGGGAGCAGTACTTC.

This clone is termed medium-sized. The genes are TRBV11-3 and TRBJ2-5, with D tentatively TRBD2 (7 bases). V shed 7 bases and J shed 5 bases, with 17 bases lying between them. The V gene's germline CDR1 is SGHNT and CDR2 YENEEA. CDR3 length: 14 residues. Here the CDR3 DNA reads TGTGCCAGCACCTCCATCGGGGGGCGGGAGACCCAGTACTTC. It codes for CASTSIGGRETQYF.

CDR3 protein: CASSEWALSDTQYF. DNA of the CDR3: TGCGCCAGCAGTGAGTGGGCGCTATCAGATACGCAGTATTTT. The chain links TRBV10-2 to TRBJ2-3; no reliable D call. Trimming removed 1 base at V and 4 bases at J, with 9 bases between. The CDR3 runs 14 residues. Germline V gene sequence: CDR1 WSHSY, CDR2 SAAADI.

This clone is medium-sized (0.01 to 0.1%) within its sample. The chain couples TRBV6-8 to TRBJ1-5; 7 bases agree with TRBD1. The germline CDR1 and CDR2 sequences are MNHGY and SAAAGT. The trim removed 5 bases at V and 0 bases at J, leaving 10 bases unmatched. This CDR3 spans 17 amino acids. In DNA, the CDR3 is TGTGCCAGCAGTGTCGATGGGGACAGATATAGCAATCAGCCCCAGCATTTT. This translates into CASSVDGDRYSNQPQHF.

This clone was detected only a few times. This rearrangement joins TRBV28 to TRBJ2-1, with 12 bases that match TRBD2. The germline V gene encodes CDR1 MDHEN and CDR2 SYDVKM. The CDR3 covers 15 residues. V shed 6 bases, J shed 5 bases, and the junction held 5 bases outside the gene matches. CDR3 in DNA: TGTGCCAGCAGACCACTAGCGGGAGGCAACAATGAGCAGTTCTTC. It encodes CASRPLAGGNNEQFF.

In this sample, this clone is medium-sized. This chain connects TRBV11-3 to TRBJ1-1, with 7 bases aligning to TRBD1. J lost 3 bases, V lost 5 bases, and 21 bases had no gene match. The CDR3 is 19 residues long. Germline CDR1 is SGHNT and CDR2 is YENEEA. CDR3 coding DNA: TGTGCCAGCAGCCCGAAACTAACAACGGGACAGCGAAGGGACACTGAAGCTTTCTTT. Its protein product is CASSPKLTTGQRRDTEAFF. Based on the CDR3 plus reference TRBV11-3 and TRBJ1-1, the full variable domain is EAGVVQSPRYKIIEKKQPVAFWCNPISGHNTLYWYLQNLGQGPELLIRYENEEAVDDSQLPKDRFSAERLKGVDSTLKIQPAELGDSAVYLCASSPKLTTGQRRDTEAFFGQGTRLTVV.

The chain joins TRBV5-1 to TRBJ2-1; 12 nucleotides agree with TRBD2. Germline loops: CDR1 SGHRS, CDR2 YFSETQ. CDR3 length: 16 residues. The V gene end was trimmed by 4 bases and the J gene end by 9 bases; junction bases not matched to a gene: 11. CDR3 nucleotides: TGCGCCAGCAGCCAAATTCCTCCGGGACTAGCGGGTGAGCAGTTCTTC. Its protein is CASSQIPPGLAGEQFF.

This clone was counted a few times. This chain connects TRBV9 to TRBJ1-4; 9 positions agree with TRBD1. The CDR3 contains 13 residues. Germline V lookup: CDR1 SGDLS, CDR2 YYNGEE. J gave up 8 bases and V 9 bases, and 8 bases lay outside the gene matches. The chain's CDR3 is CATLRDRDEKLFF. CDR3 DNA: TGTGCCACACTCCGGGACAGGGACGAAAAACTGTTTTTT.

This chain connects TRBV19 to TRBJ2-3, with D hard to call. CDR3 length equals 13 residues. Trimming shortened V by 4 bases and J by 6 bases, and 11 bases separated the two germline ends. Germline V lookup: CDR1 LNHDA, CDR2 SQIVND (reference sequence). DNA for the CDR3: TGTGCCAGTAGTAAGACGGCGGACGATACGCAGTATTTT. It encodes CASSKTADDTQYF.

The DNA of the CDR3 is TGTGCCAGCAGCGCCCGTCCCGACAAGATTTATAATTCACCCCTCCACTTT. Translated, it gives CASSARPDKIYNSPLHF. The V gene is TRBV9, the J gene TRBJ1-6, with unresolved D. Germline loops: CDR1 SGDLS, CDR2 YYNGEE. V lost 3 bases and J lost 4, with 17 bases in between. The CDR3 is 17 residues long.

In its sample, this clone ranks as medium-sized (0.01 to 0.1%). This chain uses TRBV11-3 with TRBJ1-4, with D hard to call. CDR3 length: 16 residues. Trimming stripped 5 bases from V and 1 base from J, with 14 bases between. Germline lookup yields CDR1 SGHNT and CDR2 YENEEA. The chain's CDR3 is CASSRRTWKTNEKLFF. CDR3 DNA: TGTGCCAGCAGCCGAAGAACCTGGAAAACTAATGAAAAACTGTTTTTT.

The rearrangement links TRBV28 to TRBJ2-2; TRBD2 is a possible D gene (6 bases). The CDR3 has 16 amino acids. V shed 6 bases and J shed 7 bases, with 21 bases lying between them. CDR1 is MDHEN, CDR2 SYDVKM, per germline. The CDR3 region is CASSETPGRGGGELFF. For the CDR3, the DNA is TGTGCCAGCAGCGAAACCCCCGGGCGGGGTGGCGGGGAGCTGTTTTTT.

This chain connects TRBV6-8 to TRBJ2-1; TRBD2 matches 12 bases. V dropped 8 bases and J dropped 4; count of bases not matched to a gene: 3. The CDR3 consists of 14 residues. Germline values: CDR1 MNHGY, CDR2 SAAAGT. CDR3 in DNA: TGTGCCAGCGGGACTAGCGGGCGATACAATGAGCAGTTCTTC. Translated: CASGTSGRYNEQFF.

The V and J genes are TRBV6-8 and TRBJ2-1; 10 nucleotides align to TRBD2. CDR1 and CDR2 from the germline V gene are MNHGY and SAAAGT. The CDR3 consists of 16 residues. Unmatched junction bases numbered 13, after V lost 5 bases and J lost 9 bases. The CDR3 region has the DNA TGTGCCAGCAGTGACCTCCGGGGTAGCGGGAGGCCTGAGCAGTTCTTC. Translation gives CASSDLRGSGRPEQFF.

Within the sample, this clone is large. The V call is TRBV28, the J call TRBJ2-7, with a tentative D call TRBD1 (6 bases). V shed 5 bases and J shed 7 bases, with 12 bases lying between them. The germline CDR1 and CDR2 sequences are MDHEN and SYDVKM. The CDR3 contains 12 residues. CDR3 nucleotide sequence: TGTGCCAGCAGTCTAGGACAGCCTGAGCAGTACTTC. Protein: CASSLGQPEQYF.

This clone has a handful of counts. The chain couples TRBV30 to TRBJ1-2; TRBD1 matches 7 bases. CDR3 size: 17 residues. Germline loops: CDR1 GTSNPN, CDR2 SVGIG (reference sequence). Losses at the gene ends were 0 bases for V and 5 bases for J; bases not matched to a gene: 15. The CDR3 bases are TGTGCCTGGAGTGTAAACCCCACGACCTCGGGACAGTATGGCTACACCTTC. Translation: CAWSVNPTTSGQYGYTF.

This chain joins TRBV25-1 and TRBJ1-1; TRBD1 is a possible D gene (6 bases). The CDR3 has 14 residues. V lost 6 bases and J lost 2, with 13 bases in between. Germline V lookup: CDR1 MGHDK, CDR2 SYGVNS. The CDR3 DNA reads TGTGCCAGCAGAACCGGGACACAAAACACTGAAGCTTTCTTT. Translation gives CASRTGTQNTEAFF. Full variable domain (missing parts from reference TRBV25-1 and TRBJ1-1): EADIYQTPRYLVIGTGKKITLECSQTMGHDKMYWYQQDPGMELHLIHYSYGVNSTEKGDLSSESTVSRIRTEHFPLTLESARPSHTSQYLCASRTGTQNTEAFFGQGTRLTVV.

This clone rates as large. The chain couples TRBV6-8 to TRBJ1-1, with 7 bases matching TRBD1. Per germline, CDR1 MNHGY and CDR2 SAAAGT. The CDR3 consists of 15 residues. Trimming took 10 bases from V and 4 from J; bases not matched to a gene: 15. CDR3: CAIRDRDSQSTEAFF. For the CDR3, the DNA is TGTGCCATCAGGGATAGGGACAGTCAGAGCACTGAAGCTTTCTTT.

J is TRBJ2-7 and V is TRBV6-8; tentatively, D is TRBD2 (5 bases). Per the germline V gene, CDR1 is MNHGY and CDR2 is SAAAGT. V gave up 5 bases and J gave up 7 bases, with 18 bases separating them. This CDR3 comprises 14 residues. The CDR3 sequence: CASSKEGDLGEQYF. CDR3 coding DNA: TGTGCCAGCAGTAAAGAGGGAGACCTAGGGGAGCAGTACTTC.

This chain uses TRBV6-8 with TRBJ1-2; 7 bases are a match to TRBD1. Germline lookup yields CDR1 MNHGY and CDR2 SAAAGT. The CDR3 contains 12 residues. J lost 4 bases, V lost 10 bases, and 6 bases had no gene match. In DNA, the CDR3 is TGTGCCATCAGCCGGGACAGCTATGGCTACACCTTC. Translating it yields CAISRDSYGYTF.

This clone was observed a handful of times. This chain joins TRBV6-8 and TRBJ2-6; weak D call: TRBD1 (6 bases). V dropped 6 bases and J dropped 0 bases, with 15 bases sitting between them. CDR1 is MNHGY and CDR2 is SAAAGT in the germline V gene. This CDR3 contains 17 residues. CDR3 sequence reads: CASSGQGSSSGANVLTF. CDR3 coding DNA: TGTGCCAGCAGCGGGCAGGGGTCAAGCTCTGGGGCCAACGTCCTGACTTTC.

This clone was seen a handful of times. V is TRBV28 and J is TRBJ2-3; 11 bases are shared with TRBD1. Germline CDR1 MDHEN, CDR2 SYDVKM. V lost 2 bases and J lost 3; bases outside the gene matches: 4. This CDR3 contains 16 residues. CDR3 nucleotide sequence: TGTGCCAGCAGTTTACCGGGACAGGGGGGGACAGATACGCAGTATTTT. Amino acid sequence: CASSLPGQGGTDTQYF.